This is a list of T cell receptor beta chains from one sample in a study of glioma-infiltrating T cells. TCRdb itself ran the multiplex PCR reads through MiXCR, one entry per CDR3 protein. The sample includes 150,000 or so distinct CDR3 sequences, around 42% seen only once; the top ten take more than 15%. The sequenced material came from glioma tissue, nonneoplastic brain tissue, or PBMCs (not recorded which). The receptors stem from a human donor with low-grade glioma or glioblastoma, undergoing nonglioma brain surgery, or in good health (not recorded which). CDR3s include the opening cysteine and the closing phenylalanine or tryptophan. D genes are given only for firm matches. The size of a clone is reported for some rows only, either as once, few or many, or as a class for expanded clones.

j_gene: TRBJ2-3; abundance: few; v_gene: TRBV6-5; d_gene: TRBD2; CDR3nt: TGTGCCAGCAGTCCCTTGGGACTAGCGGGACGAATCACAGATACGCAGTATTTT; CDR3aa: CASSPLGLAGRITDTQYF
j_gene: TRBJ2-3; abundance: NA; v_gene: TRBV27; d_gene: TRBD2; CDR3nt: TGTGCCAGCAGTTACTCCAGCGGGGGGGGCACAGATACGCAGTATTTT; CDR3aa: CASSYSSGGGTDTQYF
j_gene: TRBJ2-7; abundance: NA; v_gene: TRBV20-1; d_gene: TRBD2; CDR3nt: TGCAGTGCCCATGTGACTAGCGACTCCTACGAGCAGTACTTC; CDR3aa: CSAHVTSDSYEQYF
j_gene: TRBJ1-1; abundance: many; v_gene: TRBV6-1; d_gene: NA; CDR3nt: TGTGCCAGCAGTTCGGCGTCGGGTAACACTGAAGCTTTCTTT; CDR3aa: CASSSASGNTEAFF
j_gene: TRBJ1-1; abundance: few; v_gene: TRBV6-1; d_gene: NA; CDR3nt: TGTGCCAGCAGTGAAGAAAAGGGAATGGCTTTCTTT; CDR3aa: CASSEEKGMAFF
j_gene: TRBJ1-5; abundance: NA; v_gene: TRBV20-1; d_gene: NA; CDR3nt: TGCAGTGCTAGAGTGGTACGGGCCGTTTATCAGCCCCAGCATTTT; CDR3aa: CSARVVRAVYQPQHF
j_gene: TRBJ1-5; abundance: few; v_gene: TRBV20-1; d_gene: NA; CDR3nt: TGCAGTGCCCCACGGGGCTCCGGAGATGCTCGGCCCCAGCATTTT; CDR3aa: CSAPRGSGDARPQHF
j_gene: TRBJ2-1; abundance: NA; v_gene: TRBV12-3/TRBV12-4; d_gene: NA; CDR3nt: TGTGCCAGCACCCACCTAAGGAGGAATGAGCAGTTCTTC; CDR3aa: CASTHLRRNEQFF
j_gene: TRBJ2-5; abundance: NA; v_gene: TRBV27; d_gene: NA; CDR3nt: TGTGCCAGCAGTTTACGTGGTAAAGAGACCCAGTACTTC; CDR3aa: CASSLRGKETQYF
j_gene: TRBJ2-3; abundance: NA; v_gene: TRBV4-3; d_gene: NA; CDR3nt: TGCGCCAGCAGCCAAGGGGGGGTGGTAAAGGGCACAGATACGCAGTATTTT; CDR3aa: CASSQGGVVKGTDTQYF
j_gene: TRBJ2-5; abundance: many; v_gene: TRBV20-1; d_gene: NA; CDR3nt: TGCAGTGCTTCCCGAGAACAAGAGACCCAGTACTTC; CDR3aa: CSASREQETQYF
j_gene: TRBJ1-2; abundance: NA; v_gene: TRBV6-1; d_gene: NA; CDR3nt: TGTGCCAGCAGTGAAGTAACAGGCAACTATGGCTACACCTTC; CDR3aa: CASSEVTGNYGYTF
j_gene: TRBJ2-3; abundance: NA; v_gene: TRBV20-1; d_gene: TRBD2; CDR3nt: TGCAGTGCTAGCTCCGGGGGGGCTACAGGTACGCAGTATTTT; CDR3aa: CSASSGGATGTQYF
j_gene: TRBJ2-1; abundance: few; v_gene: TRBV3-1; d_gene: TRBD1; CDR3nt: TGTGCCAGCAGCGACAGGGTTCGTAATGAGCAGTTCTTC; CDR3aa: CASSDRVRNEQFF
j_gene: TRBJ2-1; abundance: NA; v_gene: TRBV6-1; d_gene: TRBD2; CDR3nt: TGTGCCAGCAGTGGACCCGGGACTAGCAGGAGTGATGAGCAGTTCTTC; CDR3aa: CASSGPGTSRSDEQFF
j_gene: TRBJ2-7; abundance: few; v_gene: TRBV7-9; d_gene: NA; CDR3nt: TGTGCCAGCAGCTTACCGAGAGATCCTGAAGAGCAGTACTTC; CDR3aa: CASSLPRDPEEQYF
j_gene: TRBJ1-5; abundance: NA; v_gene: TRBV12-3/TRBV12-4; d_gene: NA; CDR3nt: TGTGCCAGCAGTCCAACCCCCGGGTACAATCAGCCCCAGCATTTT; CDR3aa: CASSPTPGYNQPQHF
j_gene: TRBJ2-5; abundance: few; v_gene: TRBV6-1; d_gene: TRBD2; CDR3nt: TGTGCCAGCAGTCCCAGCGGGGGGGCCCGAGAGACCCAGTACTTC; CDR3aa: CASSPSGGARETQYF
j_gene: TRBJ1-1; abundance: few; v_gene: TRBV20-1; d_gene: NA; CDR3nt: TGCAGTGCTAGATCTGCACAGGGGAACACTGAAGCTTTCTTT; CDR3aa: CSARSAQGNTEAFF
j_gene: TRBJ1-5; abundance: many; v_gene: TRBV6-1; d_gene: NA; CDR3nt: TGTGCCAGCAAATCAGGGAGTACAAATCAGCCCCAGCATTTT; CDR3aa: CASKSGSTNQPQHF
j_gene: TRBJ1-1; abundance: NA; v_gene: TRBV6-6; d_gene: NA; CDR3nt: TGTGCCAGCAGTTACGCCAAGTGGGGGCCTGAAGCTTTCTTT; CDR3aa: CASSYAKWGPEAFF
j_gene: TRBJ2-1; abundance: NA; v_gene: TRBV6-5; d_gene: TRBD2; CDR3nt: TGTGCCAGCAGTTACGTGAGCGGGGGGAACAATGAGCAGTTCTTC; CDR3aa: CASSYVSGGNNEQFF
j_gene: TRBJ2-1; abundance: NA; v_gene: TRBV20-1; d_gene: NA; CDR3nt: TGCAGTGCCAATCTAATTTACAATGAGCAGTTCTTC; CDR3aa: CSANLIYNEQFF
j_gene: TRBJ2-1; abundance: NA; v_gene: TRBV7-9; d_gene: NA; CDR3nt: TGTGCCAGCAGCTCCACCCGGACTAATCTATACAATGAGCAGTTCTTC; CDR3aa: CASSSTRTNLYNEQFF
j_gene: TRBJ1-5; abundance: NA; v_gene: TRBV20-1; d_gene: TRBD1; CDR3nt: TGCAGTGCTAGAGCCTTGGACAGGCCGAGGCAGCCCCAGCATTTT; CDR3aa: CSARALDRPRQPQHF
j_gene: TRBJ2-1; abundance: many; v_gene: TRBV7-3; d_gene: NA; CDR3nt: TGTGCCAGCAGCTTTTCAAGCGGAGGGGAGCAGTTCTTC; CDR3aa: CASSFSSGGEQFF
j_gene: TRBJ2-7; abundance: NA; v_gene: TRBV18; d_gene: TRBD1; CDR3nt: TGTGCCAGCTCACCATTCACCGGGACAGCAGCCTACGAGCAGTACTTC; CDR3aa: CASSPFTGTAAYEQYF
j_gene: TRBJ1-1; abundance: NA; v_gene: TRBV28; d_gene: NA; CDR3nt: TGTGCCAGCAGTTTCTACAGGGAGTTGAACACTGAAGCTTTCTTT; CDR3aa: CASSFYRELNTEAFF
j_gene: TRBJ1-1; abundance: NA; v_gene: TRBV11-2; d_gene: NA; CDR3nt: TGTGCCAGCAGTAAATTGAACACTGAAGCTTTCTTT; CDR3aa: CASSKLNTEAFF
j_gene: TRBJ1-3; abundance: NA; v_gene: TRBV27; d_gene: NA; CDR3nt: TGTGCCAGCAGTTTACGGGCTTACGGAAACACCATATATTTT; CDR3aa: CASSLRAYGNTIYF
j_gene: TRBJ2-3; abundance: NA; v_gene: TRBV3-1; d_gene: TRBD1; CDR3nt: TGTGCCAGCAGCCCGACTGACAGGGCCACAGATACGCAGTATTTT; CDR3aa: CASSPTDRATDTQYF
j_gene: TRBJ1-3; abundance: NA; v_gene: TRBV10-3; d_gene: NA; CDR3nt: TGTGCCATCAGGGAGCTAGCAGACGGCACCGTATATTTT; CDR3aa: CAIRELADGTVYF
j_gene: TRBJ1-1; abundance: NA; v_gene: TRBV7-2; d_gene: TRBD1; CDR3nt: TGTGCCAGCAGCGTGGACAGGGTACACGACACTGAAGCTTTCTTT; CDR3aa: CASSVDRVHDTEAFF
j_gene: TRBJ1-2; abundance: NA; v_gene: TRBV27; d_gene: TRBD1; CDR3nt: TGTGCCAGCAGTTCCGGACAGGGGAAGGGGTATGGCTACACCTTC; CDR3aa: CASSSGQGKGYGYTF
j_gene: TRBJ2-3; abundance: few; v_gene: TRBV6-1; d_gene: TRBD2; CDR3nt: TGTGCCAGCCTCCCGTCGGGGGGGGGAGATACGCAGTATTTT; CDR3aa: CASLPSGGGDTQYF
j_gene: TRBJ2-1; abundance: few; v_gene: TRBV20-1; d_gene: TRBD2; CDR3nt: TGCAGTGCTAGTAAAGCGGGAGTAGATGGGGAGCAGTTCTTC; CDR3aa: CSASKAGVDGEQFF
j_gene: TRBJ1-3; abundance: few; v_gene: TRBV4-1; d_gene: NA; CDR3nt: TGCGCCAGCAGCCAACCCCTAGGGAGGTCGGGAAACACCATATATTTT; CDR3aa: CASSQPLGRSGNTIYF
j_gene: TRBJ2-7; abundance: NA; v_gene: TRBV2; d_gene: NA; CDR3nt: TGTGCCAGCAGTAATCGGGACTGGCCCTACGAGCAGTACTTC; CDR3aa: CASSNRDWPYEQYF
j_gene: TRBJ1-5; abundance: NA; v_gene: TRBV2; d_gene: NA; CDR3nt: TGTGCCAGCAGTGGGAGGGAGACAGCCTACAATCAGCCCCAGCATTTT; CDR3aa: CASSGRETAYNQPQHF
j_gene: TRBJ1-1; abundance: many; v_gene: TRBV27; d_gene: NA; CDR3nt: TGTGCCAGCAGTATGGGGCGCAACACTGAAGCTTTCTTT; CDR3aa: CASSMGRNTEAFF
j_gene: TRBJ1-1; abundance: NA; v_gene: TRBV28; d_gene: TRBD1; CDR3nt: TGTGCCAGCAGAACAGGGGGACTCTACACTGAAGCTTTCTTT; CDR3aa: CASRTGGLYTEAFF
j_gene: TRBJ1-1; abundance: NA; v_gene: TRBV7-2; d_gene: TRBD1; CDR3nt: TGTGCCAGCAGCACCGCACAGGGGATTAACACTGAAGCTTTCTTT; CDR3aa: CASSTAQGINTEAFF
j_gene: TRBJ2-1; abundance: few; v_gene: TRBV7-2; d_gene: NA; CDR3nt: TGTGCCAGCAGCCTTGCTTCTATTGAGCAGTTCTTC; CDR3aa: CASSLASIEQFF
j_gene: TRBJ1-1; abundance: NA; v_gene: TRBV6-1; d_gene: NA; CDR3nt: TGTGCCACTGTGGGACTCTCGAACACTGAAGCTTTCTTT; CDR3aa: CATVGLSNTEAFF
j_gene: TRBJ1-1; abundance: few; v_gene: TRBV2; d_gene: NA; CDR3nt: TGTGCCAGCAGTGACGGTAAACTCCCGACAGTGAACACTGAAGCTTTCTTT; CDR3aa: CASSDGKLPTVNTEAFF
j_gene: TRBJ1-1; abundance: many; v_gene: TRBV20-1; d_gene: NA; CDR3nt: TGCAGTGCTAAGGCCATACGGTACACTGAAGCTTTCTTT; CDR3aa: CSAKAIRYTEAFF
j_gene: TRBJ2-1; abundance: once; v_gene: TRBV5-6; d_gene: NA; CDR3nt: TGTGCCAGCAGCTTCAATGACGGGGCGATGGGTTATGAGCAGTTCTTC; CDR3aa: CASSFNDGAMGYEQFF
j_gene: TRBJ2-5; abundance: NA; v_gene: TRBV10-3; d_gene: NA; CDR3nt: TGTGCCATCAGTGAGTCGGGCCCGCGTGAGACCCAGTACTTC; CDR3aa: CAISESGPRETQYF
j_gene: TRBJ2-7; abundance: NA; v_gene: TRBV6-1; d_gene: NA; CDR3nt: TGTGCCAGCAGTCCCGACGCAGGCTACGAGCAGTACTTC; CDR3aa: CASSPDAGYEQYF
j_gene: TRBJ2-1; abundance: NA; v_gene: TRBV28; d_gene: NA; CDR3nt: TGTGCCACCCAAGCGGCGTACTCCTACAATGAGCAGTTCTTC; CDR3aa: CATQAAYSYNEQFF
j_gene: TRBJ2-1; abundance: few; v_gene: TRBV7-2; d_gene: TRBD2; CDR3nt: TGTGCCAGCAGCGGGGGGACTAGCGGCTCCTACAATGAGCAGTTCTTC; CDR3aa: CASSGGTSGSYNEQFF
j_gene: TRBJ2-7; abundance: NA; v_gene: TRBV6-1; d_gene: TRBD1; CDR3nt: TGTGCCAGCAGTGCGGGACAGGGGGCTTACGAGCAGTACTTC; CDR3aa: CASSAGQGAYEQYF
j_gene: TRBJ2-1; abundance: NA; v_gene: TRBV7-3; d_gene: TRBD2; CDR3nt: TGTGCCAGCAGCTTCTCTACGGGAGGAAACAATGAGCAGTTCTTC; CDR3aa: CASSFSTGGNNEQFF
j_gene: TRBJ2-7; abundance: few; v_gene: TRBV20-1; d_gene: NA; CDR3nt: TGCAGTGCCGAACCGATCGACAAGTCCTGCGAGCAGTACTTC; CDR3aa: CSAEPIDKSCEQYF
j_gene: TRBJ2-7; abundance: NA; v_gene: TRBV7-2; d_gene: TRBD2; CDR3nt: TGTGCCCGCAGCTTGGAGGGACTAGCGGGGGAGCAGTACTTC; CDR3aa: CARSLEGLAGEQYF
j_gene: TRBJ2-7; abundance: NA; v_gene: TRBV4-1; d_gene: TRBD2; CDR3nt: TGCGCCAGCAGCCAAGATAGCGGGAGGCCATCCTACGAGCAGTACTTC; CDR3aa: CASSQDSGRPSYEQYF